Shown below are 32 T cell receptor beta chains from a single sample sequenced in a study of T cells in Graves' hyperthyroidism and ophthalmopathy. TCR beta CDR3 sequences were amplified from RNA transcripts. HTBI primers drove first-round RT-PCR of the TCR CDR3. Each CDR3 protein is one row after TCRdb ran MiXCR on the multiplex PCR reads. The sample has approximately 400,000 distinct CDR3 sequences, under 20% seen once. The specimen was blood. These TCRs come from a woman in her late teens or twenties with Graves' hyperthyroidism.

In this sample, this clonotype turned up many times. The J gene is TRBJ2-7, the V gene TRBV7-6; 9 bases are shared with TRBD1. This CDR3 contains 16 residues. With 5 bases clipped from V and 1 base from J, the junction kept 9 bases outside the gene matches. The germline gives CDR1 SGHVS, CDR2 FNYEAQ. The chain's CDR3 is CASSPRYRGLSYEQYF. For the CDR3, the DNA is TGTGCCAGCAGCCCCCGGTACAGGGGGCTATCCTACGAGCAGTACTTC.

This clonotype was seen at least ten times. J is TRBJ1-1 and V is TRBV20-1; TRBD1 might be the D (6 bases). Germline loops: CDR1 DFQATT, CDR2 SNEGSKA (reference sequence). This CDR3 comprises 15 residues. V was clipped by 2 bases and J by 2 bases, with 15 bases between them. CDR3: CSARRLWGRNTEAFF. The DNA of the CDR3 is TGCAGTGCTAGAAGGTTGTGGGGGCGCAACACTGAAGCTTTCTTT.

This clonotype occurred many times. The CDR3 sequence is CSAREGGPTTEAFF. The CDR3 nucleotides read TGCAGTGCTAGGGAGGGGGGGCCAACCACTGAAGCTTTCTTT. This chain uses TRBV20-1 with TRBJ1-1; D is possibly TRBD1 (6 bases). The CDR3 consists of 14 residues. The germline V gene encodes CDR1 DFQATT and CDR2 SNEGSKA (reference sequence). Trimming took 3 bases from V and 4 from J, leaving 15 bases between them.

Many counts were recorded for this clonotype. This sequence joins TRBV7-2 and TRBJ2-7, with D possibly TRBD2 on 5 matching bases. The V end lost 1 base, the J end lost 3 bases, and 10 bases lay between the germline ends. The CDR3 sequence is 14 residues long. CDR1 and CDR2 (germline): SGHTA, FQGNSA. The CDR3 protein is CASSLEAADYEQYF. DNA for the CDR3: TGTGCCAGCAGCTTAGAAGCGGCAGACTACGAGCAGTACTTC. Full variable domain (rest looked up from reference TRBV7-2 and TRBJ2-7): GAGVSQSPSNKVTEKGKDVELRCDPISGHTALYWYRQSLGQGLEFLIYFQGNSAPDKSGLPSDRFSAERTGGSVSTLTIQRTQQEDSAVYLCASSLEAADYEQYFGPGTRLTVT.

This clonotype was recorded many times. The V and J genes are TRBV30 and TRBJ1-2; D remains unclear. The ends were cut back, 1 base at V and 8 bases at J, with 17 bases in the middle. CDR3 length: 14 amino acids. Germline assignment: CDR1 GTSNPN and CDR2 SVGIG (reference sequence). CDR3 residues: CAWSADPTPWGYTF. The CDR3 DNA is TGTGCCTGGAGTGCGGACCCCACCCCCTGGGGCTACACCTTC.

This chain connects TRBV7-8 to TRBJ2-7; tentative D call: TRBD1 (5 bases). Between the trimmed V and J ends, which lost 1 base and 5 bases, there was a span of 15 bases. Germline values: CDR1 SGHVS, CDR2 FQNEAQ. This CDR3 has 15 residues. The CDR3 is CASSLVARAPNEQYF. The CDR3 nucleotides read TGTGCCAGCAGCTTAGTGGCCAGGGCCCCTAACGAGCAGTACTTC.

This sequence joins TRBV6-1 and TRBJ2-2; 9 bases line up with TRBD1. Germline V gives CDR1 MNHNS, CDR2 SASEGT. Trimming removed 4 bases from V and 5 bases from J; junction bases left unmatched: 8. The CDR3 is 16 amino acids. The CDR3 reads CASSVRDRETTGELFF. The CDR3 DNA sequence: TGTGCCAGCAGTGTCCGGGACAGGGAAACAACCGGGGAGCTGTTTTTT.

This clonotype has a count of ten or more. The chain couples TRBV2 to TRBJ2-7; D ambiguous. Trimming cost V 7 bases and J 3 bases, with 10 bases left between them. The length of the CDR3 is 12 residues. Looked up from germline, CDR1 is SNHLY and CDR2 is FYNNEI. As DNA, the CDR3 is TGTGCCAGCATTCTGGTAAACTACGAGCAGTACTTC. This encodes CASILVNYEQYF.

The J gene is TRBJ2-5, the V gene TRBV7-2, with 8 nucleotides matching TRBD1. The CDR3 length is 14 residues. The V gene's germline CDR1 is SGHTA and CDR2 FQGNSA. V lost 1 base, J lost 4 bases, and 2 bases stayed unmatched. The CDR3 sequence: CASSLDDRGETQYF. CDR3 bases: TGTGCCAGCAGCTTAGATGACAGGGGAGAGACCCAGTACTTC.

This clonotype was seen many times. V and J are TRBV12-3 or TRBV12-4 and TRBJ2-5; unclear D gene. Trimming took off 4 bases at V and 4 bases at J, with 13 bases between the two ends. The CDR3 runs 14 residues. CDR3: CASSSPGFLETQYF. The CDR3 DNA follows: TGTGCCAGCAGTTCCCCCGGGTTCCTAGAGACCCAGTACTTC.

This clonotype was seen ten or more times. The chain carries TRBV6-5 and TRBJ2-2; 7 nucleotides align to TRBD1. V lost 6 bases to trimming and J lost 3 bases; unmatched junction nucleotides: 4. The germline V gene has CDR1 MNHEY and CDR2 SVGAGI. The CDR3 extends over 14 amino acids. In DNA, the CDR3 is TGTGCCAGCAGCTTAGACAGGGACACCGGGGAGCTGTTTTTT. Encoded protein: CASSLDRDTGELFF.

This chain links TRBV19 with TRBJ1-2; 10 nucleotides line up with TRBD1. The CDR3 is 14 residues long. V dropped 6 bases and J dropped 2; count of bases not matched to a gene: 3. Germline values: CDR1 LNHDA, CDR2 SQIVND (reference sequence). The CDR3 DNA is TGTGCCAGTAGCGACAGGGGGCGGAACTATGGCTACACCTTC. Its translation: CASSDRGRNYGYTF.

The chain carries TRBV29-1 and TRBJ1-2; TRBD1 aligns across 9 bases. CDR3 length equals 12 residues. Germline CDR1 SQVTM, CDR2 ANQGSEA. With V trimmed by 6 bases and J by 8 bases, 7 bases remained unmatched. The CDR3 loop reads CSVGTGISGYTF. CDR3 in DNA: TGCAGCGTGGGGACAGGGATTTCAGGCTACACCTTC. The complete variable domain, with remaining parts taken from reference TRBV29-1 and TRBJ1-2, reads SAVISQKPSRDICQRGTSLTIQCQVDSQVTMMFWYRQQPGQSLTLIATANQGSEATYESGFVIDKFPISRPNLTFSTLTVSNMSPEDSSIYLCSVGTGISGYTFGSGTRLTVV.

In its sample, this clonotype was seen many times. The chain couples TRBV20-1 to TRBJ1-5; possibly TRBD1 for D (6 bases). Germline V gene sequence: CDR1 DFQATT, CDR2 SNEGSKA (reference sequence). V was shortened by 4 bases and J by 9 bases, with 19 bases between the two germline ends. This CDR3 spans 14 amino acids. CDR3 sequence: CSATPGGGGGPQHF. Written as DNA, the CDR3 is TGCAGTGCTACCCCTGGGGGGGGCGGAGGGCCCCAGCATTTT.

The rearrangement uses TRBV19 and TRBJ1-5, with a weak D call TRBD1 (6 bases). The CDR3 is made up of 16 amino acids. Germline CDR1 and CDR2: LNHDA and SQIVND (reference sequence). Trimming shortened V by 1 base and J by 2 bases, and 12 bases separated the two germline ends. CDR3 protein: CASSIGWTARNQPQHF. The CDR3 DNA follows: TGTGCCAGTAGTATAGGTTGGACAGCCCGCAATCAGCCCCAGCATTTT.

This clonotype was picked up one time. CDR3 nucleotide sequence: TGTGCCAGCAGTTTGTTCGCGCGGACGGGAAAACAAGAGACCCAGTACTTC. This gives the protein CASSLFARTGKQETQYF. The genes are TRBV2 and TRBJ2-5; tentatively, D is TRBD2 (5 bases). V gave up 5 bases and J gave up 2 bases, with 21 bases separating them. Per the germline V gene, CDR1 is SNHLY and CDR2 is FYNNEI. The CDR3 runs to 17 residues.

This clonotype was seen repeatedly, ten times or more. This rearrangement joins TRBV7-9 to TRBJ2-7; the D gene is possibly TRBD2 (6 bases). V gave up 3 bases and J gave up 5 bases, with 8 bases separating them. The V gene's germline CDR1 is SEHNR and CDR2 FQNEAQ (reference sequence). The CDR3 is made up of 12 amino acids. The CDR3: CASSFSSDEQYF. CDR3 coding DNA: TGTGCCAGCAGCTTCTCTAGCGACGAGCAGTACTTC.

This clonotype has a handful of counts. The J gene is TRBJ2-2, the V gene TRBV30; TRBD1 matches 11 bases. CDR1 and CDR2 (germline): GTSNPN, SVGIG (reference sequence). V was clipped by 2 bases and J by 5 bases; unmatched bases: 1. This CDR3 has 14 residues. The CDR3 DNA follows: TGTGCCTGGAGTCGGGACAGGGGGACCGGGGAGCTGTTTTTT. It codes for CAWSRDRGTGELFF.

This clonotype occurred many times. V usage is TRBV7-3 and J usage is TRBJ2-7; D gene ambiguous. The CDR3 is made up of 15 amino acids. Germline V gene sequence: CDR1 SGHTA, CDR2 FQGTGA. V was cut by 4 bases and J by 2 bases, with 15 bases left in between. The CDR3 sequence: CASSSTHAATYEQYF. CDR3 coding DNA: TGTGCCAGCAGCTCTACTCACGCGGCTACCTACGAGCAGTACTTC.

This clonotype was seen ten or more times. DNA for the CDR3: TGTGCCAGCAGCCATCCGGGACTAGCGGGGCGGGAGACCCAGTACTTC. Its protein is CASSHPGLAGRETQYF. J is TRBJ2-5 and V is TRBV7-2; 13 bases map to TRBD2. CDR3 length: 16 amino acids. Trimming removed 5 bases from V and 5 bases from J; junction bases left unmatched: 8. The germline V gene has CDR1 SGHTA and CDR2 FQGNSA.

This clonotype showed up many times. The J gene is TRBJ1-1, the V gene TRBV19; tentatively, D is TRBD1 (5 bases). In germline, CDR1 is LNHDA, CDR2 SQIVND (reference sequence). Trimming cost V 6 bases and J 6 bases, with 20 bases left between them. There are 15 residues in the CDR3. The CDR3 bases are TGTGCCAGTAGAACCTTGAGAAGGGGTTATCCTGAAGCTTTCTTT. Translation gives CASRTLRRGYPEAFF.

This clonotype has ten or more counts. V usage is TRBV6-2 or TRBV6-3 and J usage is TRBJ2-2, with 12 bases aligning to TRBD1. Germline CDR1 reads MNHEY; CDR2 reads SVGEGT. Trimming cost V 4 bases and J 3 bases; bases outside gene matches: 6. There are 17 residues in the CDR3. CDR3: CASSWDRGRSDTGELFF. In DNA, the CDR3 is TGTGCCAGCAGTTGGGACAGGGGGCGATCGGACACCGGGGAGCTGTTTTTT.

This clonotype showed up many times. This chain connects TRBV9 to TRBJ2-7; D is ambiguous. Per the germline V gene, CDR1 is SGDLS and CDR2 is YYNGEE. Trimming removed 6 bases from V and 1 base from J, with 14 bases in between. CDR3 length: 14 amino acids. This CDR3 reads CASTNKTPSYEQYF. The CDR3 nucleotides are TGTGCCAGCACCAACAAGACTCCTTCCTACGAGCAGTACTTC.

The V and J genes are TRBV13 and TRBJ2-5, with TRBD2 matching 14 bases. The CDR3 consists of 18 residues. Germline CDR1 reads PRHDT; CDR2 reads FYEKMQ (reference sequence). V lost 5 bases, J lost 2 bases, and 10 bases stayed unmatched. CDR3 amino acids: CASSVTGLAGEPQETQYF. In DNA form, the CDR3 reads TGTGCCAGCAGCGTAACGGGACTAGCGGGGGAGCCTCAAGAGACCCAGTACTTC.

This clonotype came up many times. V is TRBV11-2 and J is TRBJ2-7; weak D call: TRBD1 (5 bases). Trimming left V 3 bases short and J 4 bases short, with 16 bases between. Germline V lookup: CDR1 SGHAT, CDR2 FQNNGV. The CDR3 length is 15 residues. This CDR3 reads CASSFHKGAGYEQYF. The CDR3 nucleotides are TGTGCCAGCAGCTTCCATAAAGGGGCTGGATACGAGCAGTACTTC.

This clonotype was seen many times. The CDR3 bases are TGTGCCACCAGTGATTTGGGCCTGAGCACCGGGATCTACGAGCAGTACTTC. The encoded protein is CATSDLGLSTGIYEQYF. The chain combines TRBV24-1 with TRBJ2-7; possible D gene TRBD2, 5 bases. V lost 0 bases and J 3 bases, leaving 17 bases between the germline ends. The germline V gene encodes CDR1 KGHDR and CDR2 SFDVKD. The CDR3 spans 17 residues.

This clonotype was seen at least ten times. The V gene is TRBV2, the J gene TRBJ2-7, with D perhaps being TRBD1 or TRBD2 (5 bases each). The V gene lost 11 bases and the J gene lost 6 bases, with 20 bases spanning the gap. This CDR3 comprises 13 residues. Germline V gene sequence: CDR1 SNHLY, CDR2 FYNNEI. Written as DNA, the CDR3 is TGTGCCTCTCAAAGGGACCTCTCTCTCGAGCAGTACTTC. As protein: CASQRDLSLEQYF.

This clonotype was counted only a few times. The CDR3: CAISGTENTGELFF. Written as DNA, the CDR3 is TGTGCCATCAGTGGGACAGAAAACACCGGGGAGCTGTTTTTT. The chain couples TRBV10-3 to TRBJ2-2; a possible D gene is TRBD1 (6 bases). Trimming stripped 4 bases from V and 2 bases from J, with 8 bases between. This CDR3 is 14 amino acids long. The germline V gene encodes CDR1 ENHRY and CDR2 SYGVKD.

This clonotype has a count of ten or more. The V and J genes are TRBV11-2 and TRBJ2-7, with 10 bases matching TRBD2. The CDR3 totals 15 residues. Germline-derived CDR1 and CDR2 are SGHAT and FQNNGV. V lost 2 bases to trimming and J lost 5 bases; unmatched junction nucleotides: 6. CDR3 bases: TGTGCCAGCAGCTTAACGGGACTAGCGAGCCACGAGCAGTACTTC. Translated: CASSLTGLASHEQYF.

This clonotype was seen many times. The chain uses TRBV11-1 and TRBJ2-7; 10 bases agree with TRBD1. Germline V gene data show CDR1 as SGHAT and CDR2 as FQDESV (reference sequence). The CDR3 is 17 residues long. V was clipped by 7 bases and J by 2 bases; unmatched bases: 14. CDR3 nucleotide sequence: TGTGCCAGCACCGCCTCGAAGAGACAGGGGGCGACCTACGAGCAGTACTTC. Translated, it gives CASTASKRQGATYEQYF. Filled out from reference TRBV11-1 and TRBJ2-7, the complete variable domain reads EAEVAQSPRYKITEKSQAVAFWCDPISGHATLYWYRQILGQGPELLVQFQDESVVDDSQLPKDRFSAERLKGVDSTLKIQPAELGDSAMYLCASTASKRQGATYEQYFGPGTRLTVT.

On this clonotype: A much larger clone sits a single nucleotide away, making a read error possible. V gene TRBV2 combines with J gene TRBJ2-5; D tentatively fits TRBD1 or TRBD2 (5 bases each). Trimming stripped 5 bases from V and 5 bases from J, with 18 bases between. CDR1 SNHLY and CDR2 FYNNEI come from the germline V gene. The CDR3 is 15 residues long. As DNA, the CDR3 is TGTGCCAGCAGTCATGACGGGAACAGGAGTGAGACCCAGTACTTC. Translated, it gives CASSHDGNRSETQYF.

The chain employs TRBV20-1 and TRBJ1-1; TRBD1 matches 7 bases. After removal of 6 bases from V and 4 bases from J, the junction contained 8 bases not matched to a gene. CDR1 is DFQATT and CDR2 is SNEGSKA in the germline V gene (reference sequence). The CDR3 runs 13 residues. CDR3 sequence reads: CSAQGQAPTEAFF. As DNA, the CDR3 is TGCAGTGCACAAGGACAGGCCCCCACTGAAGCTTTCTTT.